This TCR beta chain was profiled in a study of Ad26.COV2.S vaccination and SARS-CoV-2 variants. This CDR3 is built from 15 residues. Trimming took 1 base from V and 4 from J, leaving 13 bases between them. Per germline, CDR1 SGHTA and CDR2 FQGNSA. TCRdb's copy holds only in-frame clones and misses some; the assay was immunoSEQ multiplex PCR. The table includes about 330,000 clones, roughly 90% detected once. The sample's treatment: around 19 received Ad26.COV2.S at low or high dose, single or two shots; 5 received placebo; per-sample allocation not given. Day 63 after the first vaccine or placebo injection was the time point for sampling. The vaccine delivered Wuhan-strain SARS-CoV-2 spike through an Ad26 vector.

This specimen consisted of peripheral blood, obtained in a trial of Ad26.COV2.S vaccine versus placebo. This chain joins TRBV7-2 and TRBJ1-2; D may be TRBD1 (5 bases). The clonotype originates from a person between 18 and 65 years old who received the Ad26.COV2.S COVID-19 vaccine or a placebo. This CDR3 reads CASSLGTGLSYGYTF. The CDR3 DNA is TGTGCCAGCAGCTTAGGAACAGGACTGAGCTATGGCTACACCTTC.